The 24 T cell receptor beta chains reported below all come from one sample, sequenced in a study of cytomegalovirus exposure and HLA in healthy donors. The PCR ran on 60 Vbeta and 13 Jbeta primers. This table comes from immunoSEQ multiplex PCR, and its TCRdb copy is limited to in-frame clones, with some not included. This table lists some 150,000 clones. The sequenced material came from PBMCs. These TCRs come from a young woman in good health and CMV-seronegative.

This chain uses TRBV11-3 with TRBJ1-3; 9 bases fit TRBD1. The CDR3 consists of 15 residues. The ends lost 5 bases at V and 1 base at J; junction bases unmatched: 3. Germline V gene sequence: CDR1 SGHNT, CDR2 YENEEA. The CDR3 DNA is TGTGCCAGCAGCCGGGACAGGGTTTCTGGAAACACCATATATTTT. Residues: CASSRDRVSGNTIYF.

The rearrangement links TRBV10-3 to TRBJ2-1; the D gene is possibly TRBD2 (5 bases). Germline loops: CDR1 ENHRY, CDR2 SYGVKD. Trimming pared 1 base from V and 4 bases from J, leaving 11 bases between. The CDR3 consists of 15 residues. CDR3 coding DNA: TGTGCCATCAGTGAGTTAATAGCGCTATACAATGAGCAGTTCTTC. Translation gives CAISELIALYNEQFF.

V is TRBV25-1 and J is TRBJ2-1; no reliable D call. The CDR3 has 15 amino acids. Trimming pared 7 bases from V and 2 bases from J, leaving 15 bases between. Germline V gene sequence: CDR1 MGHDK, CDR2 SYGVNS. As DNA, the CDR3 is TGTGCCAGCATCCGAGCCCCCGCCCCCTACAATGAGCAGTTCTTC. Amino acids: CASIRAPAPYNEQFF.

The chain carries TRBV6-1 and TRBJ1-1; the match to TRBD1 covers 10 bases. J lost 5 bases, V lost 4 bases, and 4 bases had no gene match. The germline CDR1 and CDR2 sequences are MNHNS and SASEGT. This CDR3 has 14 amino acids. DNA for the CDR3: TGTGCCAGCAGTGCGTCGGGACAGGGGACTGAAGCTTTCTTT. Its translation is CASSASGQGTEAFF.

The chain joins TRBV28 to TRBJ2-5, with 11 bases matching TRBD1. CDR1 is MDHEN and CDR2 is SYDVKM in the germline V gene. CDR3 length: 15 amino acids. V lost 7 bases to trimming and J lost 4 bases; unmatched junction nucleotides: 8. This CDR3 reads CASNRPGQGGETQYF. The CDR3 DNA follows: TGTGCCAGCAACAGGCCGGGACAGGGGGGAGAGACCCAGTACTTC.

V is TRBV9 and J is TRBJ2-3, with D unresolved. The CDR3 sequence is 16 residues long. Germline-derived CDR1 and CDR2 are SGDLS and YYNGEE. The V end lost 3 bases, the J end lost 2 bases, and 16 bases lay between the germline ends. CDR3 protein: CASSDRDLIDTDTQYF. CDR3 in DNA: TGTGCCAGCAGCGATAGAGACTTGATAGACACAGATACGCAGTATTTT. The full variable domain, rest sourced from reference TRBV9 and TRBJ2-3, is DSGVTQTPKHLITATGQRVTLRCSPRSGDLSVYWYQQSLDQGLQFLIQYYNGEERAKGNILERFSAQQFPDLHSELNLSSLELGDSALYFCASSDRDLIDTDTQYFGPGTRLTVL.

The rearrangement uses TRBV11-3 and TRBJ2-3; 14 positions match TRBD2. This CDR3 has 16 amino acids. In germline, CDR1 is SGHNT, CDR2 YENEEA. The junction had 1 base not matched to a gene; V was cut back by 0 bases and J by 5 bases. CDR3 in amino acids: CASSLEGLAGVDTQYF. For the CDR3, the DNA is TGTGCCAGCAGCTTAGAGGGACTAGCGGGAGTAGATACGCAGTATTTT.

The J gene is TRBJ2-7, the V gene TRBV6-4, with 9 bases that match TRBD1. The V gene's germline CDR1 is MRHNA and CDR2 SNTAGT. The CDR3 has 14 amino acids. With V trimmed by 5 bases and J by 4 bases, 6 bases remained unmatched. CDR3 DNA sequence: TGTGCCAGCAGTTACTTGGGACAGGGTTACGAGCAGTACTTC. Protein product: CASSYLGQGYEQYF.

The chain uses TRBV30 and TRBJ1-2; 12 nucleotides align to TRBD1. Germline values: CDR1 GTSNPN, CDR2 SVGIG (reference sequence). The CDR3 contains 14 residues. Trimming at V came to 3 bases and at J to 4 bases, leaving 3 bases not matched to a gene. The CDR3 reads CAWRGTGGFYGYTF. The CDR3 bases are TGTGCCTGGAGGGGGACAGGGGGCTTCTATGGCTACACCTTC. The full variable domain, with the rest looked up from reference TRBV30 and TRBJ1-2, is SQTIHQWPATLVQPVGSPLSLECTVEGTSNPNLYWYRQAAGRGLQLLFYSVGIGQISSEVPQNLSASRPQDRQFILSSKKLLLSDSGFYLCAWRGTGGFYGYTFGSGTRLTVV.

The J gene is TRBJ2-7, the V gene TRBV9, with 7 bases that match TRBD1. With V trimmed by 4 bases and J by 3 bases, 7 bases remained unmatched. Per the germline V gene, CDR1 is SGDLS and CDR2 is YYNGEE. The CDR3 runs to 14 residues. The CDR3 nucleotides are TGTGCCAGCAGCCCGAGGGACAGAGTCTACGAGCAGTACTTC. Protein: CASSPRDRVYEQYF. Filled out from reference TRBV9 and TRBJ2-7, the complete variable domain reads DSGVTQTPKHLITATGQRVTLRCSPRSGDLSVYWYQQSLDQGLQFLIQYYNGEERAKGNILERFSAQQFPDLHSELNLSSLELGDSALYFCASSPRDRVYEQYFGPGTRLTVT.

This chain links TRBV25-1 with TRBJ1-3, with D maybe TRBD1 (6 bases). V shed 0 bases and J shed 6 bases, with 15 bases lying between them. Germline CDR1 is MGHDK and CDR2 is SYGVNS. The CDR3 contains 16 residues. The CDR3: CASSEYTPGALNTIYF. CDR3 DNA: TGTGCCAGCAGTGAATATACACCAGGGGCCCTAAACACCATATATTTT.

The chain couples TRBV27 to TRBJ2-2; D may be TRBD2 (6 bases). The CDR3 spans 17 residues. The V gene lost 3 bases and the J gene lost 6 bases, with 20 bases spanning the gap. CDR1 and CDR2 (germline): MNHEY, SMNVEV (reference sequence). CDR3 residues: CASSFQGLEGLAGELFF. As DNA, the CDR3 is TGTGCCAGCAGTTTCCAAGGATTGGAGGGGCTGGCCGGGGAGCTGTTTTTT.

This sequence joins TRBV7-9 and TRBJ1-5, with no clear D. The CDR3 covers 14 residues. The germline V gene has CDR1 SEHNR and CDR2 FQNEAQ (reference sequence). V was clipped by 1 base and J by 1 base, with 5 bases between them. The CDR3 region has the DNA TGTGCCAGCAGCTTAGGGAGAAGCAATCAGCCCCAGCATTTT. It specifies CASSLGRSNQPQHF.

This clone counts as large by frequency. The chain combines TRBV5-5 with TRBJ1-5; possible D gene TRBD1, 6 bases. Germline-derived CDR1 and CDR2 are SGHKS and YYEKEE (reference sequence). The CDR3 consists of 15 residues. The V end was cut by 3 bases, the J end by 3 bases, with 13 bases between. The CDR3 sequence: CASSWVAGANQPQHF. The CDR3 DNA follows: TGTGCCAGCAGCTGGGTAGCAGGGGCCAATCAGCCCCAGCATTTT.

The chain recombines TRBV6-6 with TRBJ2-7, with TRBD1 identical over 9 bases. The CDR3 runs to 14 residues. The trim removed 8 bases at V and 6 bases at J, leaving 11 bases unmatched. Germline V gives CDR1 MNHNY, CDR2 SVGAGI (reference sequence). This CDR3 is CASCGTGQNSEQYV. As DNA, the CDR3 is TGTGCCAGCTGTGGGACAGGGCAAAATAGCGAGCAGTACGTC.

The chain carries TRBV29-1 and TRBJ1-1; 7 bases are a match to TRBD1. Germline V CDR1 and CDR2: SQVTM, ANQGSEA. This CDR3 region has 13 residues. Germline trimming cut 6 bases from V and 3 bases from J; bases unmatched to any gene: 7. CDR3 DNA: TGCAGCGTCCCGGGACAGTGGGACACTGAAGCTTTCTTT. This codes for CSVPGQWDTEAFF.

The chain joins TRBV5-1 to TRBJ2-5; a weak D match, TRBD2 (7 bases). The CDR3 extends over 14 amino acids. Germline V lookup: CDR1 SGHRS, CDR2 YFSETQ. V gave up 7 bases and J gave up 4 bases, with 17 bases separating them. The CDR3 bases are TGCGCCAGCGGCGGGGGCGCGGAAGGAGAGACCCAGTACTTC. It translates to CASGGGAEGETQYF.

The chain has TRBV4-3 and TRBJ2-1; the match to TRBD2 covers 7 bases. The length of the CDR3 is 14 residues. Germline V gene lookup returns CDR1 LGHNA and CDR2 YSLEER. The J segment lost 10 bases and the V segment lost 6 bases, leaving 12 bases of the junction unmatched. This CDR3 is CASSSRWERGEQFF. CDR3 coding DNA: TGCGCCAGCAGTTCCCGGTGGGAGCGGGGCGAGCAGTTCTTC.

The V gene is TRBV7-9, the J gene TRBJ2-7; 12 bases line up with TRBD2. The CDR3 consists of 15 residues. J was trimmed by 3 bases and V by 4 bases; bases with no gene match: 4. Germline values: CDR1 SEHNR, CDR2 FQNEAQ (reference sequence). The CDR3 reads CASSSWTSGDYEQYV. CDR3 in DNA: TGTGCCAGCAGCTCCTGGACTAGCGGGGACTACGAGCAGTACGTC.

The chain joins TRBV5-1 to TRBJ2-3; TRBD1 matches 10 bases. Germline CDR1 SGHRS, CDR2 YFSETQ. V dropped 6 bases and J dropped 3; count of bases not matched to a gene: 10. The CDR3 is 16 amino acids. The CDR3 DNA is TGCGCCAGCAATAACCGGGACAGGGGTGGAACAGATACGCAGTATTTT. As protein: CASNNRDRGGTDTQYF.

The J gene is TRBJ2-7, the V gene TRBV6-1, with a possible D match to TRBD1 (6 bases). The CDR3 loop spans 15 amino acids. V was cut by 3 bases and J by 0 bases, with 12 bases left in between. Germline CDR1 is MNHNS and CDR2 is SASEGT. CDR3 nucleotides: TGTGCCAGCAGTGATCCCTCCAGGGGCTCCTACGAGCAGTACGTC. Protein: CASSDPSRGSYEQYV.

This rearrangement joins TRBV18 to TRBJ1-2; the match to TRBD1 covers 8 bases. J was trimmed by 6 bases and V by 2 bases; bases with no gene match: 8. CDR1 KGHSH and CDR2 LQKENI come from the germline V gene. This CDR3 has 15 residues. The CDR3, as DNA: TGTGCCAGCTCACCAAAGGACAGGGTTCGGCATGGCTACACCTTC. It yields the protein CASSPKDRVRHGYTF.

The CDR3 bases are TGTGCCAGCGGTTCCTTTGAGTTTACCAGGTCGAGCAATCAGCCCCAGCATTTT. The encoded protein is CASGSFEFTRSSNQPQHF. V usage is TRBV21-1 and J usage is TRBJ1-5; TRBD1, the D gene given by the table, was not confirmed from the DNA. TRBV21-1 is assigned pseudogene status. This CDR3 is built from 18 residues.

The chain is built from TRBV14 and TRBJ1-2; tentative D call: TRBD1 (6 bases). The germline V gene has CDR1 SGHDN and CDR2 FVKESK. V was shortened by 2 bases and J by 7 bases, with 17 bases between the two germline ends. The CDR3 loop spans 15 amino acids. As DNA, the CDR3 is TGTGCCAGCAGCCAAACGATGGCGGGGGCGAGTGGCTACACCTTC. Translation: CASSQTMAGASGYTF.